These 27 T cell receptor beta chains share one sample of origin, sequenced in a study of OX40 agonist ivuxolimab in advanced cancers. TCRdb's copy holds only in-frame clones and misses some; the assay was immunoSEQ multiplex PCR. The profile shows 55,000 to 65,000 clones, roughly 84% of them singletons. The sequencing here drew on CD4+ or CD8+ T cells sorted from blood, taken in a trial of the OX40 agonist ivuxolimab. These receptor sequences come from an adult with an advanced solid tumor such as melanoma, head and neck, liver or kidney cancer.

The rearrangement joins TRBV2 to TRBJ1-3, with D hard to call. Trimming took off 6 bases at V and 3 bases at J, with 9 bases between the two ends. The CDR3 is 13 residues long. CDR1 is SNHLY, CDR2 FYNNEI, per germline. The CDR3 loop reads CASSADFGNTIYF. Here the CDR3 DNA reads TGTGCCAGCAGCGCCGATTTTGGAAACACCATATATTTT.

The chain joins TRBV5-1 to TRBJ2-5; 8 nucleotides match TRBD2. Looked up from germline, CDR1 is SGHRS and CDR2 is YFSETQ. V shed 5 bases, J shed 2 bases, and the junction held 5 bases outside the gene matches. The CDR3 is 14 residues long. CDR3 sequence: CASRPVAGQETQYF. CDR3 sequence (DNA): TGCGCCAGCAGACCTGTAGCGGGGCAAGAGACCCAGTACTTC.

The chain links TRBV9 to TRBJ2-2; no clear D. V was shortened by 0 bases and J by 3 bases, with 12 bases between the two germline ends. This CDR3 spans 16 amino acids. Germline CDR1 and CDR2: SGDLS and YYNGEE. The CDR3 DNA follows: TGTGCCAGCAGCGTAGAAAATAGCTGGGACACCGGGGAGCTGTTTTTT. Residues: CASSVENSWDTGELFF.

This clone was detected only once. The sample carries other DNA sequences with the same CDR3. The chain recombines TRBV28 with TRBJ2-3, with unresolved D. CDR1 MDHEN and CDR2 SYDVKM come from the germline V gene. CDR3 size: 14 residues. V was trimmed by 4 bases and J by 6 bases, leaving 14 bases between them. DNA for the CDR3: TGTGCCAGCAGTTCCGGGTCCGAGACGGATACGCAGTATTTT. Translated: CASSSGSETDTQYF.

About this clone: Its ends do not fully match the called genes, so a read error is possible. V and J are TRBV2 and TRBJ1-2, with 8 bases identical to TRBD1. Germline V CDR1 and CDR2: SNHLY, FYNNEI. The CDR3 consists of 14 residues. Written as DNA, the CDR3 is TGTACCAGCAGGCGAACGACAGGGGACTATGGCTACACCTTC. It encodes CTSRRTTGDYGYTF.

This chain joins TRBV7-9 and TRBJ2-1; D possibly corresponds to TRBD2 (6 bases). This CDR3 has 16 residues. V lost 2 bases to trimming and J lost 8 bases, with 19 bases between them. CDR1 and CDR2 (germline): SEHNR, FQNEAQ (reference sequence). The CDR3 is CASSLSFGRDWHEQFF. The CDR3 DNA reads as TGTGCCAGCAGCTTAAGTTTTGGGCGGGATTGGCATGAGCAGTTCTTC.

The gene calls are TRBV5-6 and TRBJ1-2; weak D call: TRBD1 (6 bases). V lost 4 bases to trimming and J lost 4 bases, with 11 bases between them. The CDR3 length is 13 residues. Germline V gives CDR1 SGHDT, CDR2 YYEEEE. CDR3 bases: TGTGCCAGCAGCCTCGGGACATTCTATGGCTACACCTTC. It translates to CASSLGTFYGYTF.

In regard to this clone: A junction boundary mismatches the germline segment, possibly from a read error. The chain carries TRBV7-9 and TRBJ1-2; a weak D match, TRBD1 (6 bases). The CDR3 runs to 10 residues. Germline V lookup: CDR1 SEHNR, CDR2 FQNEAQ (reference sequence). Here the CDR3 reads CASSADSGSF. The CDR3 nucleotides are TGTGCCAGCAGCGCGGACAGCGGATCCTTC.

Here the CDR3 DNA reads TGTGCCAGTGAGCGGGATAGAGAGCAGTTCTTC. This translates into CASERDREQFF. The V gene is TRBV9, the J gene TRBJ2-1; 7 nucleotides line up with TRBD2. J gave up 10 bases and V 8 bases, and 6 bases lay outside the gene matches. The CDR3 loop spans 11 amino acids. CDR1 SGDLS and CDR2 YYNGEE come from the germline V gene.

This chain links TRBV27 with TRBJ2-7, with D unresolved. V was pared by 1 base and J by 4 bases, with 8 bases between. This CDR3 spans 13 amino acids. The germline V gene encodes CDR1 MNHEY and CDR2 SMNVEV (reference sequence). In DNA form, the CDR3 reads TGTGCCAGCAGTTTATACAATAGTTACGAGCAGTACTTC. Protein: CASSLYNSYEQYF.

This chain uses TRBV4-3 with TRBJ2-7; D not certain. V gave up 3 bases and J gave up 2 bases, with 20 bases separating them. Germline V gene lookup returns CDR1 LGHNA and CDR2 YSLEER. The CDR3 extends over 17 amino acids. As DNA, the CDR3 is TGCGCCAGCAGCCAGGCCCTTGGCGTTAGTGCAGCCTACGAGCAGTACTTC. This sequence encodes CASSQALGVSAAYEQYF.

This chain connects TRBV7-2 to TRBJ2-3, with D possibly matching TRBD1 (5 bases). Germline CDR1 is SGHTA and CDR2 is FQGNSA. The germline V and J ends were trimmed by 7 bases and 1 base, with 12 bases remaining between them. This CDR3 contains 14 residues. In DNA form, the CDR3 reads TGTGCCAGCATCTGGGGCAGGGGCACAGATACGCAGTATTTT. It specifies CASIWGRGTDTQYF.

CDR3 loop: CASSRTVAAGNTIYF. DNA for the CDR3: TGTGCCAGCAGCAGGACAGTGGCGGCCGGAAACACCATATATTTT. The rearrangement joins TRBV7-9 to TRBJ1-3; D might be TRBD1 (6 bases). Germline V CDR1 and CDR2: SEHNR, FQNEAQ (reference sequence). Trimming stripped 5 bases from V and 4 bases from J, with 15 bases between. This CDR3 is built from 15 residues. The full variable domain, rest sourced from reference TRBV7-9 and TRBJ1-3, is DTGVSQNPRHKITKRGQNVTFRCDPISEHNRLYWYRQTLGQGPEFLTYFQNEAQLEKSRLLSDRFSAERPKGSFSTLEIQRTEQGDSAMYLCASSRTVAAGNTIYFGEGSWLTVV.

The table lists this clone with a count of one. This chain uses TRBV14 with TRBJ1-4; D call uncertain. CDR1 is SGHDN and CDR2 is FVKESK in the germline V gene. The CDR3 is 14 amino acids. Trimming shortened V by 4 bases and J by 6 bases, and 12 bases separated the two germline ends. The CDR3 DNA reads TGTGCCAGCAGCCGTCAACGGCAGGATGAAAAACTGTTTTTT. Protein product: CASSRQRQDEKLFF. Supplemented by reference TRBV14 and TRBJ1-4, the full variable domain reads EAGVTQFPSHSVIEKGQTVTLRCDPISGHDNLYWYRRVMGKEIKFLLHFVKESKQDESGMPNNRFLAERTGGTYSTLKVQPAELEDSGVYFCASSRQRQDEKLFFGSGTQLSVL.

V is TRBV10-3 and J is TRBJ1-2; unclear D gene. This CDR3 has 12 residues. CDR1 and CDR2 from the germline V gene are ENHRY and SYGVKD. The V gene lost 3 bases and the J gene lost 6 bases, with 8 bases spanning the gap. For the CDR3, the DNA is TGTGCCATCAGTGAAAACCGCCATGGCTACACCTTC. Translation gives CAISENRHGYTF.

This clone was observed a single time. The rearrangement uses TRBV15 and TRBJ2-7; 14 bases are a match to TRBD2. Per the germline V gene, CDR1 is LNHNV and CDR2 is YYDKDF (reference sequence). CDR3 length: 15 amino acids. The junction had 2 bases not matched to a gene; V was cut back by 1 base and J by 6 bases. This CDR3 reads CATSRGGLAGGEQYF. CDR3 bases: TGTGCCACCAGCAGAGGTGGACTAGCGGGAGGCGAGCAGTACTTC.

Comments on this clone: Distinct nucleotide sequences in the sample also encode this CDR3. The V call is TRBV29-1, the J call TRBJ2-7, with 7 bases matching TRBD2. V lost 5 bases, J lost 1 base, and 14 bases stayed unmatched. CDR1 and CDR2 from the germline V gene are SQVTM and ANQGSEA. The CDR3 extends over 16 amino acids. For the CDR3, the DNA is TGCAGCGTTAGGACTAGTGGGAGGGCCAGGTCCTACGAGCAGTACTTC. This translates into CSVRTSGRARSYEQYF.

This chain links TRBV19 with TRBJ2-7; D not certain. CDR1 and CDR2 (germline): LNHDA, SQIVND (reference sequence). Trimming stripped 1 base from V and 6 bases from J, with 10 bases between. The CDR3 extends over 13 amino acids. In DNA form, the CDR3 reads TGTGCCAGTAGTATAGGGCAGGAGAGCGAGCAGTACTTC. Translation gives CASSIGQESEQYF.

CDR3 loop: CASSQDPGTGSANEKLFF. The CDR3 bases are TGTGCCAGCAGCCAAGACCCCGGGACAGGTTCGGCTAATGAAAAACTGTTTTTT. The chain combines TRBV4-2 with TRBJ1-4; TRBD1 agrees at 8 bases. CDR3 size: 18 residues. Trimming took 0 bases from V and 3 from J; bases not matched to a gene: 9. Germline V gives CDR1 LGHNA, CDR2 YNFKEQ.

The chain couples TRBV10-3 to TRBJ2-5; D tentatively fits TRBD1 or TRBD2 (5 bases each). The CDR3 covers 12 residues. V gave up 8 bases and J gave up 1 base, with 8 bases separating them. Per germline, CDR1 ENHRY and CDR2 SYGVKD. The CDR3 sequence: CAISGGQETQYF. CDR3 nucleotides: TGTGCCATCTCTGGGGGCCAAGAGACCCAGTACTTC.

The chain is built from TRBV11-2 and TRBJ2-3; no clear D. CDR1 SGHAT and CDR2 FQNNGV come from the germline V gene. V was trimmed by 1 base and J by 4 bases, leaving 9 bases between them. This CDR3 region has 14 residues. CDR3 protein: CASSLGVGPDTQYF. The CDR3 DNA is TGTGCCAGCAGCTTAGGCGTCGGCCCAGATACGCAGTATTTT.

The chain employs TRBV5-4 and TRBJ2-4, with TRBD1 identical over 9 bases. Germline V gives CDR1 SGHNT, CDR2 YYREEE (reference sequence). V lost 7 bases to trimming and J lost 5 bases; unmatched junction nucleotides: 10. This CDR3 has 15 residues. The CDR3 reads CASHGDRVFQNIQYF. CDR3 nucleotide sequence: TGTGCCAGCCACGGGGACAGGGTTTTCCAAAACATTCAGTACTTC.

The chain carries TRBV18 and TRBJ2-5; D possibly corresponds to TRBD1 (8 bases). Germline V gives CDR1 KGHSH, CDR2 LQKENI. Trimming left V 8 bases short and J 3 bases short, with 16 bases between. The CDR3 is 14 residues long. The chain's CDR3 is CASDDRGGEETQYF. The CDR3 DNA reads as TGTGCCAGCGACGACAGGGGAGGGGAAGAGACCCAGTACTTC.

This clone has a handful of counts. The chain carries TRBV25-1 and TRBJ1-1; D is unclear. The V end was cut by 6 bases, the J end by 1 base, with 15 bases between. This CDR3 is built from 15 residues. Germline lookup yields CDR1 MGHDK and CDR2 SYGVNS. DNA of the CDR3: TGTGCCAGCAGGGCGAGAAGAGAGCCGAACACTGAAGCTTTCTTT. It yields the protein CASRARREPNTEAFF.

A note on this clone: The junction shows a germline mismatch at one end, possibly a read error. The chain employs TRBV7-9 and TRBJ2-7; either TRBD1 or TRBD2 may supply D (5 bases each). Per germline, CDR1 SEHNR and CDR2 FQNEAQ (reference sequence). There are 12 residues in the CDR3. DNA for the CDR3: TGTGCCAGCAGCTTAGGGGGCGGGTTGGTTGTCTTC. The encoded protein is CASSLGGGLVVF.

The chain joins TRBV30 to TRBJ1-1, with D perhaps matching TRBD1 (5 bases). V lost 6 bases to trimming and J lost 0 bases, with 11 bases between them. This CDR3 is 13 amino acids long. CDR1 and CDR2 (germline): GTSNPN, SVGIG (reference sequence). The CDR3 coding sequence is TGTGCCTGCCGGGGGGAAATGAACACTGAAGCTTTCTTT. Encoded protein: CACRGEMNTEAFF. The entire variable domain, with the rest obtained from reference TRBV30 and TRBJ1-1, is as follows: SQTIHQWPATLVQPVGSPLSLECTVEGTSNPNLYWYRQAAGRGLQLLFYSVGIGQISSEVPQNLSASRPQDRQFILSSKKLLLSDSGFYLCACRGEMNTEAFFGQGTRLTVV.

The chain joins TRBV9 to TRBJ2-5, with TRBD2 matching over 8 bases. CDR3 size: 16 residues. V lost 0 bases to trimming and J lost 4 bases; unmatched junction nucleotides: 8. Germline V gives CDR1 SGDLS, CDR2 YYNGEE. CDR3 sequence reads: CASSVADGRAVETQYF. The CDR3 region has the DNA TGTGCCAGCAGCGTAGCCGACGGGAGGGCCGTAGAGACCCAGTACTTC.